The sequence of this T cell receptor (beta chain) was determined in a study of beta chain features in type 1 diabetes listed by TCRdb under 2018. In the study overall: No differences in mean age, gender distribution, total cell number or subset yield were found between patients and healthy donors. The study compared TCRB repertoires of sorted circulating CD4+ T cell subsets between recently diagnosed type 1 diabetes patients and matched healthy donors. Whereas all 30 or so donors provided naive and central memory subsets, regulatory and stem cell-like memory subsets were isolated from just 8 patients and about 8 healthy donors. A total of around 110,000,000 sorted cells were examined across all samples, and a strong correlation was observed between cell number per subset and RNA yield. The research as a whole found: In all four CD4+ subsets, TCRB CDR3 length was moderately but significantly shorter in type 1 diabetes patients. Naive, central memory and regulatory TCRB repertoires appeared to be more alike among patients than among healthy donors. Sequencing cDNA rather than genomic DNA could over-represent highly expressing activated cells, although activation and CD3 levels did not differ between groups. Patients with type 1 diabetes made fewer insertions and deleted more nucleotides at VDJ recombination sites, implying thymic rearrangement abnormalities. Shorter templates might have been favored by PCR, but patient and control samples were amplified and corrected together, so both groups would have been affected equally by any skew. Because the HLA sub-analyses included only small numbers of individuals, any influence of HLA type on TCRB rearrangement was left unresolved.

Trimming at the junction amounts to 1 base on V and 2 bases on J, and the germline ends lie 22 bases apart. There are 19 amino acids in the CDR3, from cysteine to phenylalanine inclusive. The kept DNA is CDR3 alone, 57 bases in frame from the first base. CDR1 and CDR2, per the germline V gene, are SGHTA and FQGNSA. This clone has more than one count but fewer than ten. The specificity of this receptor is unknown. Base qualities are missing; no much larger clone stands one base away. A single peripheral blood draw of about 120 mL on average was collected from each donor into heparinised tubes. Using a panel that included CD45RO, CCR7, CD25, CD127, CD95 and CD27, naive, central memory, regulatory and stem cell-like memory CD4+ T cells were sorted on a BD FACSAria II. Purity was above 95% for every sorted population. PBMCs were separated immediately by Lymphoprep density gradient centrifugation and were stained directly, without being cultured. So that batch effects would be minimized, each experiment stained and sorted samples in pairs, pairing one healthy donor with one patient.

The entire amount of isolated RNA was reverse transcribed using the High Capacity cDNA Reverse Transcription Kit, so the sequenced TCRB transcripts were expressed ones. Deep immunoSEQ sequencing was applied to naive, central memory and regulatory T cell samples, giving an average of roughly 3.5 million total reads per sample. Sorted cells were lysed in RLT buffer, and RNA was extracted using DNase-treated RNeasy Micro or Mini kits according to cell number. Each cell subset was processed on its own to prevent cross-contamination, while patient and healthy donor samples were processed together. The immunoSEQ multiplex PCR was used to amplify TCRB sequences from cDNA, yielding 87-bp fragments that span the CDR3 region. Sequencing of the amplicons was done on the Illumina HiSeq platform. In the source study's methods: Synthetic template baselines were used to correct PCR bias computationally, reads within Hamming distance 2 were collapsed together, and singletons that could not be merged were discarded. Reads were aligned against IMGT to assign V, D and J genes, CDR3 length and insertions or deletions at six rearrangement sites. Within each subset, clonotype counts were normalized to sorted cell number, after which true diversity and Gini coefficients were computed with the tcR R package. The overlap coefficient, calculated on TCRB nucleotide sequences, was used to quantify repertoire sharing. Out-of-frame TCRB sequences from naive cells were analyzed to stand in for the pre-selection repertoire. Not all clones reach the TCRdb copy of this immuneACCESS table, which keeps in-frame sequences only. Checked studies attribute under half of the gap to unresolved V genes and leave the rest unexplained. The V and J calls and clone size are taken from that table; D and trimming were inferred from the DNA. Within this sample are a few hundred thousand clones, with approximately 15% of them counted one time only. The ten largest clones capture roughly 0.019% of the sample.

The sequenced material came from naive CD4+ T cells from blood. This specimen's cell subset or site label, per the study, means: true naive CD4+ T cells. The receptor was isolated from a man aged 30-40 years with type 1 diabetes. Recombination joined TRBV7-2 with TRBJ2-3, and possibly TRBD1, on 5 matching bases. The CDR3 has the sequence CASSLVPRARPRHTDTQYF. The sequence in DNA is TGTGCCAGCAGCTTAGTCCCCAGGGCCAGACCGAGACACACAGATACGCAGTATTTT. With all but the CDR3 taken from the reference TRBV7-2 and TRBJ2-3 genes, the full variable domain is: GAGVSQSPSNKVTEKGKDVELRCDPISGHTALYWYRQSLGQGLEFLIYFQGNSAPDKSGLPSDRFSAERTGGSVSTLTIQRTQQEDSAVYLCASSLVPRARPRHTDTQYFGPGTRLTVL.